Below, one TCR beta chain is given with its context. The antigen is unknown. A J-beta primer mix and a sample-barcoded 5' primer were used in a second PCR of about 7 to 12 cycles. A template-switch adaptor that had 12 random nucleotides put a tag on each cDNA molecule. Each CDR3 protein gets one entry after TCRdb re-called the 5' RACE reads with MiXCR. The top ten clones hold roughly a sixth of a sample with 870,000 or so distinct CDR3 sequences, more than 25% of them seen once. Germline-derived CDR1 and CDR2 are SQVTM and ANQGSEA. This CDR3 region has 9 residues. V shed 7 bases and J shed 11 bases, with 11 bases lying between them. This entry comes from a study of blood T cells in healthy people across ages. General study results and limits: Correlation between TCR beta diversity and naive T cell percentage was strong. Diversity of TCR beta per million T cells declined in a roughly linear way with age. Naive and antigen-experienced cells could not be conclusively compared, given unsorted PBMCs.

This TCR derives from an elderly woman in good health. The sequencing sample was made of blood. V gene TRBV29-1 combines with J gene TRBJ1-1, with D uncertain. The CDR3 DNA follows: TGCAGCGCCGGACGGGGTGCTTTCTTT. Protein: CSAGRGAFF.